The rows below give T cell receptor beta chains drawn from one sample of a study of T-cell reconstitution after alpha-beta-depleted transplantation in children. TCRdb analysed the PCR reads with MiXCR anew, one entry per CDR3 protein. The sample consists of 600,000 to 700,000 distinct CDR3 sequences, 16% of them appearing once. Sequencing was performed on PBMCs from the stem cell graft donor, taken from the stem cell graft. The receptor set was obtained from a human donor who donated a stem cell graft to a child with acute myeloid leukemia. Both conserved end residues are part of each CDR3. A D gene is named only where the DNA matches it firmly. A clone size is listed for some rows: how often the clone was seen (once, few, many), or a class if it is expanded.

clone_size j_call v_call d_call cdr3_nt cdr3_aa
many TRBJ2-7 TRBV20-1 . TGCAGTGCTAGAGATTTCCTGTCGGGCTACGAGCAGTACTTC CSARDFLSGYEQYF
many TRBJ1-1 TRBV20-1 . TGCAGCCCCGGGTCGGGTCTACGGACTGAAGCTTTCTTT CSPGSGLRTEAFF
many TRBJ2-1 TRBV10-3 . TGTGCCATCAGTGGAGCAGATAGCTCCTACAATGAGCAGTTCTTC CAISGADSSYNEQFF
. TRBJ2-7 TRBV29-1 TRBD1 TGCAGCGTTGAAGAGACAGGGGGATCCTACGAGCAGTACTTC CSVEETGGSYEQYF
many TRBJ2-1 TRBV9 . TGTGCCAGCAGCGTAGGCCGGGGTCAAAACAATGAGCAGTTCTTC CASSVGRGQNNEQFF
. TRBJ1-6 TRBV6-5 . TGTGCCAGCAGTTACCGGCAGGCGAATTCACCCCTCCACTTT CASSYRQANSPLHF
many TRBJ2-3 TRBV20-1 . TGCAGTGGAGACACGTCAAACACAGATACGCAGTATTTT CSGDTSNTDTQYF
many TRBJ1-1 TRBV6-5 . TGTGCCAGCAGTTATGAGGTGGAGACTGAAGCTTTCTTT CASSYEVETEAFF
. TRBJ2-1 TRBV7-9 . TGTGCCAGCAGCTTTGAGGGGATGGCCTACAATGAGCAGTTCTTC CASSFEGMAYNEQFF
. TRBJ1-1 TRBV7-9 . TGTGCCAGCAGCTTACAGGCGGGGAGGGACACTGAAGCTTTCTTT CASSLQAGRDTEAFF
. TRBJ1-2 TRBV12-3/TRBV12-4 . TGTGCCAGCCGAACAGACACTAACTATGGCTACACCTTC CASRTDTNYGYTF
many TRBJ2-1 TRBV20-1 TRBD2 TGCAGTGCTAGACGGGGGGGCACGGCTCAGTACAATGAGCAGTTCTTC CSARRGGTAQYNEQFF
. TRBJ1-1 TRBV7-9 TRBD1 TGTGCCAGCAGCACACCCAAGGACAGGGGGATCCAGGAGGAAGCTTTCTTT CASSTPKDRGIQEEAFF
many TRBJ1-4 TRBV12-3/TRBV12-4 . TGTGCCAGCAGTCCAGGGACCACTAATGAAAAACTGTTTTTT CASSPGTTNEKLFF
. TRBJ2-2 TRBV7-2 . TGTGCCAGCAGCCACCGGGGGGCCACCGGGGAGCTGTTTTTT CASSHRGATGELFF
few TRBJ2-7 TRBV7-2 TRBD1 TGTGCCAGCAGCACCGACAGGGGGCCGGTCTACGAGCAGTACTTC CASSTDRGPVYEQYF
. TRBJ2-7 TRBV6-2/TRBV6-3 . TGTGCCAGCAGTTACTTACTAGCAGGAAGCGAGCAGTACTTC CASSYLLAGSEQYF
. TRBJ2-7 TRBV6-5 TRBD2 TGTGCCAGCAGTTACGACGGGGGGTACGAGCAGTACTTC CASSYDGGYEQYF
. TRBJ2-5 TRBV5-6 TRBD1 TGTGCCAGCAGCTTGGCCAAAGGGGGCTCGGAGACCCAGTACTTC CASSLAKGGSETQYF
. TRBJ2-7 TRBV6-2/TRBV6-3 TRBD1 TGTGCCAGCAGTATTCCTTCGGGACAGGCTACCTACGAGCAGTACTTC CASSIPSGQATYEQYF
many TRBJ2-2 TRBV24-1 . TGTGCCACCAGTGATTTCAGGGAGAACACCGGGGAGCTGTTTTTT CATSDFRENTGELFF
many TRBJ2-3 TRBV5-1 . TGCGCCAGCAGCTTGGAAGTGGACCCGAGCACAGATACGCAGTATTTT CASSLEVDPSTDTQYF
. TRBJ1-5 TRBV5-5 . TGTGCCAGCAGCTTGTCCTATCCGGGTGCAGGGCAGCCCCAGCATTTT CASSLSYPGAGQPQHF
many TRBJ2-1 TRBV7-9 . TGTGCCAGCAGCCCATCGGACCACGTCGGTGAGCAGTTCTTC CASSPSDHVGEQFF
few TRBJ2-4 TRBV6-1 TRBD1 TGTGCCAGCAGTAGCAGGGGGGCCAAAAACATTCAGTACTTC CASSSRGAKNIQYF
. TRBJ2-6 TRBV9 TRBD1 TGTGCCAGCAGCCTGGGACAGACCCCTACCGGGGCCAACGTCCTGACTTTC CASSLGQTPTGANVLTF
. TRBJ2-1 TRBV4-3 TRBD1 TGCGCCAGCAGCGGGAACCGGGACAGGTGGATGAATGAGCAGTTCTTC CASSGNRDRWMNEQFF
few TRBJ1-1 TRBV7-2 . TGTGCCAGCACCAGAGGGGGTGGGGGAAGGAACACTGAAGCTTTCTTT CASTRGGGGRNTEAFF
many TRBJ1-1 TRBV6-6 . TGTGCCAGCAGTTACTTGGAGACTGAAGCTTTCTTT CASSYLETEAFF
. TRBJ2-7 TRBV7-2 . TGTGCCAGCAGCTTATTGATCGGAGGGCAGAGCTCCTACGAGCAGTACTTC CASSLLIGGQSSYEQYF
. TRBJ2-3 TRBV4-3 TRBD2 TGCGCCAGCAGCCCTGAAGAGCTAGCGGGGGTGGAGCAGTATTTT CASSPEELAGVEQYF
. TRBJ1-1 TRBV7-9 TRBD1 TGTGCCAGCAGCTCACTCGGGACAGGGGGTGAACTCTTT CASSSLGTGGELF
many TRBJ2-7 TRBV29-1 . TGCAGCGTTGTAGGAAGTTACGAGCAGTACTTC CSVVGSYEQYF
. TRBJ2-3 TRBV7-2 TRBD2 TGTGCCAGCAGCCCGCTAGCGGGGGGTGGCACAGATACGCAGTATTTT CASSPLAGGGTDTQYF
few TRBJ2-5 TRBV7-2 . TGTGCCAGCAGCTTAGGGATCGGGGGCAGGGAGACCCAGTACTTC CASSLGIGGRETQYF
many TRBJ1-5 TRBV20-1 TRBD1 TGCAGTGCTAGAAGCCGGGACAGGGGGCATCATCAGCCCCAGCATTTT CSARSRDRGHHQPQHF